Following are 8 T cell receptor beta chains from one sample sequenced in a study of immune cell composition in non-small cell lung cancer. Normal lung was sampled as far from the tumour as possible, at least 3 cm. Profiling relied on immunoSEQ multiplex PCR, and the TCRdb table lists in-frame clones only, not all of them. The sample includes about 7,100 clones, 84% of them seen just once. Sequencing was done on a sample of non-adjacent lung tissue. All receptors come from a human donor with non-small cell lung cancer.

CDR3 in amino acids: CASSLGAGLNEQFF. The DNA of the CDR3 is TGCGCCAGCAGCTTGGGGGCAGGGTTAAATGAGCAGTTCTTC. The J gene is TRBJ2-1, the V gene TRBV5-1, with D perhaps matching TRBD1 (5 bases). The germline V gene has CDR1 SGHRS and CDR2 YFSETQ. Trimming shortened V by 0 bases and J by 7 bases, and 11 bases separated the two germline ends. The CDR3 has 14 amino acids. Full variable domain (outside the CDR3, taken from reference TRBV5-1 and TRBJ2-1): KAGVTQTPRYLIKTRGQQVTLSCSPISGHRSVSWYQQTPGQGLQFLFEYFSETQRNKGNFPGRFSGRQFSNSRSEMNVSTLELGDSALYLCASSLGAGLNEQFFGPGTRLTVL.

In its sample, this clone was seen a few times. This sequence joins TRBV19 and TRBJ1-6; no clear D. Germline loops: CDR1 LNHDA, CDR2 SQIVND (reference sequence). Deletions cut 7 bases from V and 5 bases from J, with 9 bases between. This CDR3 region has 13 residues. Here the CDR3 DNA reads TGTGCCAGTACCGGGGAAAATAATTCACCCCTCCACTTT. Its protein product is CASTGENNSPLHF.

The genes are TRBV25-1 and TRBJ2-7; TRBD1 matches at 10 bases. Germline V gene sequence: CDR1 MGHDK, CDR2 SYGVNS. This CDR3 spans 14 amino acids. The J segment lost 3 bases and the V segment lost 8 bases, leaving 7 bases of the junction unmatched. In DNA, the CDR3 is TGTGCCAGCTGCCCGACAGGGGGCTTCTACGAGCAGTACTTC. It translates to CASCPTGGFYEQYF.

In its sample, this clone was seen a few times. The chain carries TRBV4-3 and TRBJ2-3, with 9 bases that match TRBD2. CDR3 length: 16 amino acids. Trimming removed 0 bases from V and 5 bases from J; junction bases left unmatched: 6. Germline-derived CDR1 and CDR2 are LGHNA and YSLEER. CDR3 bases: TGCGCCAGCAGCCAAGAAATGGGTAGCGGGGGAGATACGCAGTATTTT. Amino acids: CASSQEMGSGGDTQYF.

The chain combines TRBV11-1 with TRBJ2-5, with D possibly being TRBD2 (6 bases). The V gene lost 2 bases and the J gene lost 5 bases, with 12 bases spanning the gap. CDR1 and CDR2 from the germline V gene are SGHAT and FQDESV (reference sequence). The CDR3 is 14 residues long. The CDR3 is CASSLLKGRETQYF. The CDR3 DNA is TGTGCCAGCAGCTTACTGAAAGGGAGGGAGACCCAGTACTTC.

The chain has TRBV7-2 and TRBJ1-2; D might be TRBD1 (6 bases). Germline loops: CDR1 SGHTA, CDR2 FQGNSA. V lost 5 bases, J lost 4 bases, and 11 bases lay in between. The CDR3 totals 13 residues. The CDR3 DNA reads TGTGCCAGCAGCCGAGACAGGACCTATGGCTACACCTTC. Its protein product is CASSRDRTYGYTF. Full variable domain (rest looked up from reference TRBV7-2 and TRBJ1-2): GAGVSQSPSNKVTEKGKDVELRCDPISGHTALYWYRQSLGQGLEFLIYFQGNSAPDKSGLPSDRFSAERTGGSVSTLTIQRTQQEDSAVYLCASSRDRTYGYTFGSGTRLTVV.

The chain carries TRBV6-5 and TRBJ1-5, with D maybe TRBD1 (5 bases). Trimming shortened V by 5 bases and J by 4 bases, and 12 bases separated the two germline ends. This CDR3 contains 14 residues. CDR1 is MNHEY, CDR2 SVGAGI, per germline. The DNA of the CDR3 is TGTGCCAGCAGTCCCGGGGGGGGTAATCAGCCCCAGCATTTT. This encodes CASSPGGGNQPQHF.

The V and J genes are TRBV10-3 and TRBJ1-2, with D possibly matching TRBD1 (5 bases). The germline CDR1 and CDR2 sequences are ENHRY and SYGVKD. The V end lost 2 bases, the J end lost 1 base, and 8 bases lay between the germline ends. CDR3 length: 14 amino acids. The CDR3 here is CAISEGQGNYGYTF. The CDR3 DNA is TGTGCCATCAGTGAGGGTCAGGGTAACTATGGCTACACCTTC.